The clone carrying this TCR beta chain was seen many times. Under the authors' procedure: Reference gene primer amplification gave estimated nucleated cell counts. Profiling relied on immunoSEQ multiplex PCR, and the TCRdb table lists in-frame clones only, not all of them. That table furnishes V, J and clone size, whereas the DNA furnished D and trimming. The sample lists 200,000 to 250,000 clones; approximately 83% were seen once. The sample comes from a study of blood T cell repertoires in COVID-19. Study-level background: The United States, Italy and Spain were the sources of the acute and convalescent COVID-19 samples. The cDNA or gDNA used as material had been derived from T cells, B-cell-depleted T cells, or PBMCs.

Germline-derived CDR1 and CDR2 are MNHEY and SMNVEV (reference sequence). V lost 2 bases to trimming and J lost 4 bases; unmatched junction nucleotides: 7. The CDR3 consists of 16 residues. Recovery meant two consecutive negative NP/OP PCR tests, professional clearance, or resolved symptoms. This clonotype was sampled from a woman aged 55-69 years who had recovered from COVID-19. V usage is TRBV27 and J usage is TRBJ1-5; TRBD1 matches at 8 bases. Input material: PBMCs or T cells enriched from blood (not recorded which). CDR3: CASSLGRGLGNQPQHF. The CDR3 nucleotides are TGTGCCAGCAGTTTAGGCAGGGGGCTTGGAAATCAGCCCCAGCATTTT.